The present entry profiles one T cell receptor (beta chain) with its context. Trimming took 7 bases from V and 4 from J, leaving 17 bases between them. Germline-derived CDR1 and CDR2 are LNHDA and SQIVND (reference sequence). This CDR3 has 15 amino acids. Assay used: immunoSEQ multiplex PCR; TCRdb lists only in-frame clones, some missing. The profile shows roughly 30,000 clones, about 85% of them singletons. This sample stems from a study of control samples from healthy donors and cancer patients. This receptor was identified in a female donor with melanoma. Sequenced: formalin-fixed, paraffin-embedded tissue. The chain joins TRBV19 to TRBJ1-5, with D perhaps matching TRBD1 (6 bases). CDR3 residues: CASTPGGAGNQPQHF. The CDR3 nucleotides read TGTGCCAGTACCCCGGGGGGGGCCGGGAATCAGCCCCAGCATTTT. The full variable domain, in which reference TRBV19 and TRBJ1-5 provide the parts outside the CDR3, is DGGITQSPKYLFRKEGQNVTLSCEQNLNHDAMYWYRQDPGQGLRLIYYSQIVNDFQKGDIAEGYSVSREKKESFPLTVTSAQKNPTAFYLCASTPGGAGNQPQHFGDGTRLSIL.